The clone carrying this T cell receptor (beta chain) was seen ten or more times. The sample comes from a study of regulatory T cells in long-lasting Graves disease. Arm-PCR of CDR3 regions with iRepertoire HTBI primers generated TCR beta libraries. Each CDR3 protein gets one entry after TCRdb re-called the multiplex PCR reads with MiXCR. This table holds a few hundred thousand distinct CDR3 sequences, roughly a fifth found once. V was pared by 6 bases and J by 4 bases, with 9 bases of the junction left unmatched. In germline, CDR1 is MDHEN, CDR2 SYDVKM. The CDR3 has 14 residues. Time point described: persistent/refractory GD, antithyroid drugs over 5 years with positive TRAb. Scientists built the TCR library using RNA that was extracted from PBMCs.

Material: peripheral blood mononuclear cells (PBMCs), obtained when the disease was refractory, from a patient treated with antithyroid drugs. The sequence was collected from a female donor with Graves disease. The chain combines TRBV28 with TRBJ2-7, with 7 positions matching TRBD1. CDR3 residues: CASRRQGLRYEQYF. The CDR3, as DNA: TGTGCCAGCAGGCGACAGGGTCTTAGATACGAGCAGTACTTC.